The clone carrying this T cell receptor beta chain was recorded a few times. Its antigen is undetermined. TCRdb re-called the 5' RACE reads with MiXCR, one entry per CDR3 protein. The repertoire consists of 540,000 or so distinct CDR3 sequences, with roughly 20% occurring once and the leading ten covering approximately 12%. The data were taken from a study of T-cell memory formation after mild COVID-19. Study-level background: Clusters were largely donor specific.

The study's findings and limits: Pre-infection memory held some responding clones, suggesting pre-existing cross-reactive T cells responded. Contracting clones from day 15 to 85 had balanced CD4/CD8; later expanders favoured CD4+.

Germline-derived CDR1 and CDR2 are SGDLS and YYNGEE. The length of the CDR3 is 16 residues. The J segment lost 0 bases and the V segment lost 0 bases, leaving 3 bases of the junction unmatched. The receptor's source is an adult woman who had mild COVID-19 (a few samples of this study predate the infection). Cell type and time point are not known. V is TRBV9 and J is TRBJ2-1; 7 nucleotides agree with TRBD1. The sample comprised PBMCs or a T cell subset sorted from them (not recorded which). This CDR3 reads CASSVVGDSSYNEQFF. The CDR3 nucleotides are TGTGCCAGCAGCGTAGTCGGGGACAGCTCCTACAATGAGCAGTTCTTC.